This T cell receptor beta chain was recorded in a study of blood T cell repertoires in COVID-19. V lost 0 bases, J lost 7 bases, and 9 bases lay in between. This CDR3 is built from 13 residues. Looked up from germline, CDR1 is LGHNA and CDR2 is YSLEER. Assay: immunoSEQ multiplex PCR; the TCRdb copy retains only in-frame clones and omits some. The sample includes approximately 340,000 clones, around 83% of them seen just once. V is TRBV4-3 and J is TRBJ1-2, with D possibly matching TRBD1 (5 bases). The TCR sequence derives from a man aged 25 to 45 with active or convalescent COVID-19. Sequences were obtained from peripheral blood. The CDR3 coding sequence is TGCGCCAGCAGCCAAGAGTGGAGGGGTGGCTACACCTTC. Amino acid sequence: CASSQEWRGGYTF.